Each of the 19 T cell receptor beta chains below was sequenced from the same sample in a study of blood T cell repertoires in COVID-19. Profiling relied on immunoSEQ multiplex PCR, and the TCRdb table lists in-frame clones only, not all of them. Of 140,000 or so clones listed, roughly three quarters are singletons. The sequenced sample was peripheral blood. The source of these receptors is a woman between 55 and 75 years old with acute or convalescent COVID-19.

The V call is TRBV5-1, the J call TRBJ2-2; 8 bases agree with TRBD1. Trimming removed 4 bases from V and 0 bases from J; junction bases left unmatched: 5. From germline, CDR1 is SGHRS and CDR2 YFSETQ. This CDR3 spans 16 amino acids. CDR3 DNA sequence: TGCGCCAGCAGCCTAGGGACAGGATCGAACACCGGGGAGCTGTTTTTT. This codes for CASSLGTGSNTGELFF.

The CDR3 DNA reads TGTGCCGCCACCGGGACAGCCCCTGAAGCTTTCTTT. Protein sequence: CAATGTAPEAFF. The V gene is TRBV6-6, the J gene TRBJ1-1; 7 positions match TRBD1. This CDR3 is built from 12 residues. Germline V gene sequence: CDR1 MNHNY, CDR2 SVGAGI (reference sequence). V shed 11 bases and J 6 bases; nucleotides not matched to a gene: 9.

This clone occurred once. This CDR3 reads CASSIYGRAGELFF. DNA for the CDR3: TGTGCCAGTAGTATTTATGGGAGGGCCGGGGAGCTGTTTTTT. The V and J genes are TRBV19 and TRBJ2-2; 7 positions match TRBD2. CDR3 length: 14 amino acids. CDR1 is LNHDA, CDR2 SQIVND, per germline (reference sequence). The junction had 4 bases not matched to a gene; V was cut back by 3 bases and J by 6 bases.

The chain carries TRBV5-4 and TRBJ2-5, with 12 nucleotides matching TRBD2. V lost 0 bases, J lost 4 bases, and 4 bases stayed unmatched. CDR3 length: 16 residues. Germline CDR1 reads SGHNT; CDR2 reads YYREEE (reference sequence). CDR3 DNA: TGTGCCAGCAGCTTGGGGACTAGCGGGACAGGAGAGACCCAGTACTTC. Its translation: CASSLGTSGTGETQYF.

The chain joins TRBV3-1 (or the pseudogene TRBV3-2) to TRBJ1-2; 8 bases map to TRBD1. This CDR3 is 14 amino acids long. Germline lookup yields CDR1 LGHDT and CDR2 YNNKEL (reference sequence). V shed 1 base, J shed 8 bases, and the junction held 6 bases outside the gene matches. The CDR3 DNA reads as TGTGCCAGCAGCCAAGCGCAGGGGGCCGGGGGCTACACCTTC. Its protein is CASSQAQGAGGYTF.

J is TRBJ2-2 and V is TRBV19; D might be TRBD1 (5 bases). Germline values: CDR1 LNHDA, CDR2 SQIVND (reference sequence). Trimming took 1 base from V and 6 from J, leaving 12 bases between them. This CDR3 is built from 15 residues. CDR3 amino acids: CASSIGGFTAGELFF. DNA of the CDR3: TGTGCCAGTAGTATAGGGGGCTTTACTGCCGGGGAGCTGTTTTTT.

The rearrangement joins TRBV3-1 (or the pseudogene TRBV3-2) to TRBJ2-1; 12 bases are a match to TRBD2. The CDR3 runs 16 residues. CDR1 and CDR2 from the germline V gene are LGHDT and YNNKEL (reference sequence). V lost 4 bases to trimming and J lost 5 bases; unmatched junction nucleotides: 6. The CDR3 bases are TGTGCCAGCAGCCTACCGGGACTAGCGGGCCACAATGAGCAGTTCTTC. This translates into CASSLPGLAGHNEQFF.

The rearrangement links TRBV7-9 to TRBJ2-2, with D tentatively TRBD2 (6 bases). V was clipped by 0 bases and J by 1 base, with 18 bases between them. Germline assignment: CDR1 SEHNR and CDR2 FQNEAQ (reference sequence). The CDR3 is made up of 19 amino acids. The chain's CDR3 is CASSLAARPRRGNTGELFF. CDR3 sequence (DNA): TGTGCCAGCAGCTTAGCAGCCCGTCCGAGGCGGGGGAACACCGGGGAGCTGTTTTTT.

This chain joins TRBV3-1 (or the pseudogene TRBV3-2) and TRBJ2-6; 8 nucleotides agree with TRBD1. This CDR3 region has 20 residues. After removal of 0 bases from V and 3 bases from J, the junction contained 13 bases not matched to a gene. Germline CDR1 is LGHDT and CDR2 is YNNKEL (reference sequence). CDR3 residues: CASSQDRGRGPSRGANVLTF. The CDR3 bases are TGTGCCAGCAGCCAAGATCGGGGCAGGGGGCCGAGTCGTGGGGCCAACGTCCTGACTTTC.

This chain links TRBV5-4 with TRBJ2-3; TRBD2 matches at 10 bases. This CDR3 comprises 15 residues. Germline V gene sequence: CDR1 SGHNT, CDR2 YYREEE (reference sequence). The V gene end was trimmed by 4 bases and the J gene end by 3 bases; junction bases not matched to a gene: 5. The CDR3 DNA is TGTGCCAGCAGCGAGGGACTAGCGAGTACAGATACGCAGTATTTT. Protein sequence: CASSEGLASTDTQYF.

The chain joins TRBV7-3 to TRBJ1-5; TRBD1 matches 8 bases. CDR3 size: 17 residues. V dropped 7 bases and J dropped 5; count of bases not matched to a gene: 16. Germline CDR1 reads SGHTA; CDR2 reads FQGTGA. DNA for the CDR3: TGTGCCAGCATCCGAAAAGGGACAGGCCGTTACGATCAGCCCCAGCATTTT. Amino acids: CASIRKGTGRYDQPQHF. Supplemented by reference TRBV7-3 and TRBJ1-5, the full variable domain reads GAGVSQTPSNKVTEKGKYVELRCDPISGHTALYWYRQSLGQGPEFLIYFQGTGAADDSGLPNDRFFAVRPEGSVSTLKIQRTERGDSAVYLCASIRKGTGRYDQPQHFGDGTRLSIL.

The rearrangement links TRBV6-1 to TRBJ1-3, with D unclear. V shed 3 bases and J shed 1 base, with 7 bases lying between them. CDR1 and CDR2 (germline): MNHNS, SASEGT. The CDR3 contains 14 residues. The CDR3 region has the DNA TGTGCCAGCAGTGATTGGCTTTCTGGAAACACCATATATTTT. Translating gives CASSDWLSGNTIYF.

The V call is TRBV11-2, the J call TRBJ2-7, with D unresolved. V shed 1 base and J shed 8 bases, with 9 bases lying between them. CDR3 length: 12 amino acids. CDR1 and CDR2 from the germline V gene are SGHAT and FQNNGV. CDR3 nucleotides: TGTGCCAGCAGCTTAGGACCGAGGCAGCAGTACTTC. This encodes CASSLGPRQQYF.

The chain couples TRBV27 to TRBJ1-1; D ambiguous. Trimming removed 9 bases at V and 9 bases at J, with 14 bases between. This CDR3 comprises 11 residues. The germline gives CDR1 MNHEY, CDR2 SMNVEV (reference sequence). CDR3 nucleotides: TGTGCCAGTATTATGGGCCTCCAAGCTTTCTTT. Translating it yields CASIMGLQAFF.

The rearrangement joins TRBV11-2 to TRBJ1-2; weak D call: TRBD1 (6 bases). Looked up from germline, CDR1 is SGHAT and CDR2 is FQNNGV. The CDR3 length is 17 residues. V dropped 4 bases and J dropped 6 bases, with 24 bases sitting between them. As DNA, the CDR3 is TGTGCCAGCAGCTCCCTCCGGGACATGAACCGCTGGGATGGCTACACCTTC. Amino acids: CASSSLRDMNRWDGYTF.

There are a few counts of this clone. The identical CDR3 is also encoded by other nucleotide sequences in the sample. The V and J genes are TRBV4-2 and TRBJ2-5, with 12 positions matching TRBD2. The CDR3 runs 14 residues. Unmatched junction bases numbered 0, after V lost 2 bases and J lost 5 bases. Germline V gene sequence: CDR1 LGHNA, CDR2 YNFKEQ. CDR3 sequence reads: CASSQTSGRETQYF. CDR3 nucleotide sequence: TGTGCCAGCAGCCAAACTAGCGGGAGGGAGACCCAGTACTTC.

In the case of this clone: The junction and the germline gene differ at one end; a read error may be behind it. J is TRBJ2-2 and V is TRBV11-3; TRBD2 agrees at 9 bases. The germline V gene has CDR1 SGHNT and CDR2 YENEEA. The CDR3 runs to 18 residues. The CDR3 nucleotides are TGTGCCAGCAGCTACGTCCGGGGACTAGCTACCTCAAGTCGGGGAGCTGTTTTT. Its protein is CASSYVRGLATSSRGAVF.

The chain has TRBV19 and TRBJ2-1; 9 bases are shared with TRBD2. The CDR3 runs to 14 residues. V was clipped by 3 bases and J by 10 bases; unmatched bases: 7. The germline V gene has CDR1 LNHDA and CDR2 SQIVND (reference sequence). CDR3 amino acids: CASSISGRGVEQFF. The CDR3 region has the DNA TGTGCCAGTAGTATTAGCGGGAGAGGGGTCGAGCAGTTCTTC.

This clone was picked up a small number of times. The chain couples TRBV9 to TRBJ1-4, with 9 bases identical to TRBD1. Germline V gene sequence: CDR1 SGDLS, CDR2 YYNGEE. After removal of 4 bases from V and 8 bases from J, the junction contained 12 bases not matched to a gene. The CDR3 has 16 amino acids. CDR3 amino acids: CASSPYTGTGNEKLFF. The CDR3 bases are TGTGCCAGCAGCCCCTACACCGGGACAGGGAACGAAAAACTGTTTTTT.